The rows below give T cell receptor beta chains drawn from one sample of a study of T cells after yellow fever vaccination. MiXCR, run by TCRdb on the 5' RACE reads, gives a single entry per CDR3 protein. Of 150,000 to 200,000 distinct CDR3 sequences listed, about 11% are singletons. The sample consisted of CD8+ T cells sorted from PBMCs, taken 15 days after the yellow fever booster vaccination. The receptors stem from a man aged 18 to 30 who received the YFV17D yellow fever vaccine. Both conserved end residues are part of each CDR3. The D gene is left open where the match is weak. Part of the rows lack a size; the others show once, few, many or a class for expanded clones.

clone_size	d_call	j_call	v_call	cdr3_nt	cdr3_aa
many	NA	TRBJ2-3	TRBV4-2	TGTGCCAGCAGTCAAAACGCCGGGAGTAGCACAGATACGCAGTATTTT	CASSQNAGSSTDTQYF
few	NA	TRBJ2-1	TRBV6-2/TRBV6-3	TGTGCCACTTCAAAAGGGGTTCGTGAGCAGTTCTTC	CATSKGVREQFF
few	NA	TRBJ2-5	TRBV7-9	TGTGCCAGCAGCTACAGTCTCCGAGAGACCCAGTACTTC	CASSYSLRETQYF
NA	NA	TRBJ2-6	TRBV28	TGTGCCAGCATAAGTGGGGCCAACGTCCTGACTTTC	CASISGANVLTF
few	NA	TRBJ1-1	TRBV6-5	TGTGCCAGCAGTTACTCGCCCAGTCTGAACACTGAAGCTTTCTTT	CASSYSPSLNTEAFF
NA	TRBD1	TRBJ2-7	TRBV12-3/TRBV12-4	TGTGCCAGCAGGCCGGAGGGACAGGACTACGAGCAGTACTTC	CASRPEGQDYEQYF
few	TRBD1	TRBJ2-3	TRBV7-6	TGTGCCAGCAGCTCCGGACAGGGGGCAGGGGATACGCAGTATTTT	CASSSGQGAGDTQYF
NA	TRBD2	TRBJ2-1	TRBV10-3	TGTGCCAGTACCCCGGGACTACCATGGGGCTCCTACAATGAGCAGTTCTTC	CASTPGLPWGSYNEQFF
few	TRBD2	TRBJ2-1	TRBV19	TGTGCCAGTAGTATAACCCCGAGCGGGGCGAACAATGAGCAGTTCTTC	CASSITPSGANNEQFF
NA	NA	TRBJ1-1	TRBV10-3	TGTGCCATCAGTGAGTCGATGCAGGCAAACACTGAAGCTTTCTTT	CAISESMQANTEAFF
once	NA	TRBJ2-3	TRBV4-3	TGCGCCAGCAGCCAAGATCGCTCGGGGGCAGGGACAGATACGCAGTATTTT	CASSQDRSGAGTDTQYF
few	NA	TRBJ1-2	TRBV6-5	TGTGCCAGCACCCCGGGACACGCGGGCTACACCTTC	CASTPGHAGYTF
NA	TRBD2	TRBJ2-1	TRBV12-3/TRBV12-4	TGTGCCAGCAGTCCCCCACTAGCGTCCTCCTACAATGAGCAGTTCTTC	CASSPPLASSYNEQFF
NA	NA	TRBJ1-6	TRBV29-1	TGCAGCGTGGCCGGCACGGTGAATTCACCCCTCCACTTT	CSVAGTVNSPLHF
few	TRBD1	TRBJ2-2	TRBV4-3	TGCGCCAGCAGCCACGGGACAGGGGAGAACACCGGGGAGCTGTTTTTT	CASSHGTGENTGELFF
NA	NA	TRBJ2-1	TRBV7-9	TGTGCCAGCAGCTTAGGGAATGCTGAGCAGTTCTTC	CASSLGNAEQFF
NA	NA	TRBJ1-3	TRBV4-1	TGCGCCAGCAGCCCCCCCCCTCCAGGGACTGGAAACACCATATATTTT	CASSPPPPGTGNTIYF
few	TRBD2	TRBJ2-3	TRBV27	TGTGCCAGCAGTTCCGCCGGGAGGAGCACAGATACGCAGTATTTT	CASSSAGRSTDTQYF
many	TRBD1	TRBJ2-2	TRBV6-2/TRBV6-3	TGTGCCAGCAGTCTCGGTGACAGGGGCACCGGGGAGCTGTTTTTT	CASSLGDRGTGELFF
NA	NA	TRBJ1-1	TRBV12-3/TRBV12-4	TGTGCCAGCAGTTTCTCGGCCATGAACACTGAAGCTTTCTTT	CASSFSAMNTEAFF
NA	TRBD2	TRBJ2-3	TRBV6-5	TGTGCCAGCAGTTTTCTTAGCGGGGACGGCACAGATACGCAGTATTTT	CASSFLSGDGTDTQYF
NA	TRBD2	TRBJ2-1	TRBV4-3	TGCGCCAGCAGCCAAGATCTCGGGACTAGCGGGGAGCAGTTCTTC	CASSQDLGTSGEQFF
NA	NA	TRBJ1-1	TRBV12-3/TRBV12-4	TGTGCCAGCAGTTTTGGGTTAGCCACTGAAGCTTTCTTT	CASSFGLATEAFF
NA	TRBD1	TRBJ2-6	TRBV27	TGTGCCAGCACCTCGATTCGGACAGGGCGCTCTGGGGCCAACGTCCTGACTTTC	CASTSIRTGRSGANVLTF
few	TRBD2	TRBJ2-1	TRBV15	TGTGCCACCAGCAAGGTAGCGGGAGGGAATGAGCAGTTCTTC	CATSKVAGGNEQFF
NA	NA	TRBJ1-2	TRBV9	TGTGCCAGCAGAGAGGAGGGCCGGGATGGCTACACCTTC	CASREEGRDGYTF
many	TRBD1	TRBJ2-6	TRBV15	TGTGCCACCAGCAGCCTACGAGGACAGGGACCGCTGCCTGGATCAAGCTCTGGGGCCAACGTCCTGACTTTC	CATSSLRGQGPLPGSSSGANVLTF
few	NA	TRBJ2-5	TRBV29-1	TGCAGCGCCCCTCGCGACGACTCAGAGACCCAGTACTTC	CSAPRDDSETQYF
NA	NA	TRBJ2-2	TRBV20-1	TGCAGCGGATCGGGGGTTGGCGGGGAGCTGTTTTTT	CSGSGVGGELFF
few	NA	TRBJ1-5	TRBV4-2	TGTGCCAGCGCCCCACGGGCAGATAGCAATCAGCCCCAGCATTTT	CASAPRADSNQPQHF
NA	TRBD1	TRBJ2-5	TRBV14	TGTGCCAGCAGCCAAATCCAGGGGGCGGAAGAGACCCAGTACTTC	CASSQIQGAEETQYF
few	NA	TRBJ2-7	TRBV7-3	TGTGCCAGCGGGAAGGGACCGCCTAACTACGAGCAGTACTTC	CASGKGPPNYEQYF